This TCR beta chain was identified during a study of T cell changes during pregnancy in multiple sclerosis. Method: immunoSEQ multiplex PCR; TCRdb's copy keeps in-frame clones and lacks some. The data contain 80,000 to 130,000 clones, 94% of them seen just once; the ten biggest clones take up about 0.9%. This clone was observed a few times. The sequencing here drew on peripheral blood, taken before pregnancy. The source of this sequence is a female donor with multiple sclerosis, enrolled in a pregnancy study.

The CDR3 coding sequence is TGCAGCGTTCACGGGGTCGCTGAAGCTTTCTTT. It encodes CSVHGVAEAFF. The genes are TRBV29-1 and TRBJ1-1; D unclear. V dropped 5 bases and J dropped 6 bases, with 10 bases sitting between them. The germline V gene encodes CDR1 SQVTM and CDR2 ANQGSEA. CDR3 length: 11 residues.